The source of this T cell receptor beta chain is a study of T-cell reconstitution after alpha-beta-depleted transplantation in children. The TCRbeta library was prepared with unique molecular identifiers. TCRdb passed the PCR reads through MiXCR, listing each CDR3 protein once. The table lists around 3,400 distinct CDR3 sequences, 22% of them singletons. This clonotype was counted at least ten times. This receptor was taken from a male patient aged 2 to 10 who had a stem cell transplant for acute lymphoblastic leukemia, so the T cells may come from the graft donor. The sequences come from PBMCs, mostly from graft donor cells, collected 60 days after TCRalphabeta/CD19-depleted stem cell transplant.

CDR3 loop: CASSYSSDNEQFF. The CDR3 bases are TGTGCCAGCAGTTACTCCTCAGACAATGAGCAGTTCTTC. The chain joins TRBV6-5 to TRBJ2-1, with no clear D. Germline values: CDR1 MNHEY, CDR2 SVGAGI. This CDR3 contains 13 residues. V was cut by 0 bases and J by 5 bases, with 5 bases left in between.